A single sample is the source of the 9 T cell receptor beta chains below, sequenced in a study of shared clonotypes between healthy human individuals. Measured with immunoSEQ multiplex PCR; TCRdb has only the in-frame clones, and not every one. The table has about 480,000 clones, 79% seen once. The sequenced sample consisted of PBMCs. The receptors here all came from a woman aged 40 to 50 in good health. Some clones in this sample may be carry-over from other donors' samples.

The chain combines TRBV30 with TRBJ1-3; D is uncertain. Germline CDR1 is GTSNPN and CDR2 is SVGIG (reference sequence). V was pared by 3 bases and J by 11 bases, with 14 bases between. The CDR3 runs 12 residues. This CDR3 is CAWRGGEYAIYF. In DNA form, the CDR3 reads TGTGCCTGGAGAGGTGGGGAGTACGCCATATATTTT.

V usage is TRBV5-4 and J usage is TRBJ2-1, with TRBD2 matching over 7 bases. After removal of 0 bases from V and 0 bases from J, the junction contained 6 bases not matched to a gene. Germline V gene data show CDR1 as SGHNT and CDR2 as YYREEE (reference sequence). CDR3 length: 17 residues. In DNA form, the CDR3 reads TGTGCCAGCAGCTTGGGCGCCCAGCGGGGCTCCTACAATGAGCAGTTCTTC. It specifies CASSLGAQRGSYNEQFF.

The chain combines TRBV14 with TRBJ2-1; TRBD2 agrees at 9 bases. This CDR3 comprises 16 residues. The V segment lost 1 base and the J segment 6 bases; nucleotides outside the gene matches: 7. Germline V CDR1 and CDR2: SGHDN, FVKESK. The CDR3 spells CASSQVAGVEGNEQFF. As DNA, the CDR3 is TGTGCCAGCAGCCAAGTAGCGGGAGTTGAGGGCAATGAGCAGTTCTTC.

J is TRBJ1-5 and V is TRBV19, with D tentatively TRBD1 (5 bases). The germline V gene has CDR1 LNHDA and CDR2 SQIVND (reference sequence). V was shortened by 3 bases and J by 4 bases, with 13 bases between the two germline ends. CDR3 length: 15 residues. This CDR3 reads CASSMGNRRNQPQHF. The CDR3 DNA sequence: TGTGCCAGTAGTATGGGGAACAGGAGAAATCAGCCCCAGCATTTT.

The chain recombines TRBV5-8 with TRBJ1-2; D gene unclear. V lost 4 bases and J lost 8, with 18 bases in between. This CDR3 is built from 14 residues. CDR1 and CDR2 (germline): SGHTS, YDEGEE. In DNA, the CDR3 is TGTGCCAGCAGCCCGACTTTCCAGGTCGCCGGCTACACCTTC. Translated, it gives CASSPTFQVAGYTF. The whole variable domain, filled in from reference TRBV5-8 and TRBJ1-2, reads EAGVTQSPTHLIKTRGQQATLRCSPISGHTSVYWYQQALGLGLQFLLWYDEGEERNRGNFPPRFSGRQFPNYSSELNVNALELEDSALYLCASSPTFQVAGYTFGSGTRLTVV.

The chain couples TRBV6-6 to TRBJ1-6, with D unclear. The CDR3 sequence is 14 residues long. Germline V lookup: CDR1 MNHNY, CDR2 SVGAGI (reference sequence). Trimming shortened V by 6 bases and J by 12 bases, and 18 bases separated the two germline ends. CDR3 bases: TGTGCCAGCAGCCTACCGCCCCGCCTTGGACCCCTCCACTTT. Its translation: CASSLPPRLGPLHF.

The rearrangement joins TRBV7-3 to TRBJ1-5; D gene ambiguous. The ends were cut back, 8 bases at V and 3 bases at J, with 17 bases in the middle. The CDR3 covers 15 residues. Germline assignment: CDR1 SGHTA and CDR2 FQGTGA. This CDR3 is CASLARENTNQPQHF. The CDR3 DNA reads TGTGCCAGCTTGGCAAGGGAAAACACCAATCAGCCCCAGCATTTT.

The chain recombines TRBV11-2 with TRBJ2-4; 11 positions agree with TRBD1. J was trimmed by 6 bases and V by 1 base; bases with no gene match: 2. The germline V gene encodes CDR1 SGHAT and CDR2 FQNNGV. This CDR3 contains 15 residues. This chain's CDR3 is CASSLGGTGGNIQYF. The CDR3, as DNA: TGTGCCAGCAGCTTAGGGGGGACAGGGGGAAACATTCAGTACTTC. Variable domain in full (rest from reference TRBV11-2 and TRBJ2-4): EAGVAQSPRYKIIEKRQSVAFWCNPISGHATLYWYQQILGQGPKLLIQFQNNGVVDDSQLPKDRFSAERLKGVDSTLKIQPAKLEDSAVYLCASSLGGTGGNIQYFGAGTRLSVL.

With respect to this clone: The sample contains more than one DNA sequence encoding this CDR3. This chain links TRBV9 with TRBJ2-2; D call uncertain. This CDR3 comprises 12 residues. The ends were cut back, 1 base at V and 4 bases at J, with 2 bases in the middle. CDR1 is SGDLS and CDR2 is YYNGEE in the germline V gene. CDR3 amino acids: CASSVTTGELFF. As DNA, the CDR3 is TGTGCCAGCAGCGTAACCACCGGGGAGCTGTTTTTT.